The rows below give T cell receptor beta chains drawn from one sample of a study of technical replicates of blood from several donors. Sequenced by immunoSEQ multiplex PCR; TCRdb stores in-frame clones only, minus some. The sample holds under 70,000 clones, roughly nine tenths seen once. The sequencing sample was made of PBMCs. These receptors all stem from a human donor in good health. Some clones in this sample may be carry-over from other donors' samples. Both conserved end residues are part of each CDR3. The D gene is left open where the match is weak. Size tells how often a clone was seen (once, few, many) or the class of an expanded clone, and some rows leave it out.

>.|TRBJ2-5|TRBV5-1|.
TGCGCCAGCAGCCTAGGGGAGGCGGAGACCCAGTACTTC
CASSLGEAETQYF
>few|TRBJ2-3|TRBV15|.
TGTGCCACCAGCAGAGTTCAGGGGTTTACAGATACGCAGTATTTT
CATSRVQGFTDTQYF
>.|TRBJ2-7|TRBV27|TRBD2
TGTGCCAGCAGTTCACTAGCGGGAGGTTCCTACGAGCAGTACTTC
CASSSLAGGSYEQYF
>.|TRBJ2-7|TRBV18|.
TGTGCCAGCTCACCGAGTTCCTACGAGCAGTACTTC
CASSPSSYEQYF
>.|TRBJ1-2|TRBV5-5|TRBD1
TGTGCCAGCAGCTTTACAGGGGGCGTTACTTATGGCTACACCTTC
CASSFTGGVTYGYTF
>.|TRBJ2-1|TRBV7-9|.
TGTGCCAGCAGCTTATTGGGAGGGGGGTACAATGAGCAGTTCTTC
CASSLLGGGYNEQFF
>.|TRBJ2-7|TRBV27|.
TGTGCCAGCAGGCGGAACCGGGACATTTCCTACGAGCAGTACTTC
CASRRNRDISYEQYF
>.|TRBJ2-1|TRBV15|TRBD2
TGTGCCACCAGCAGAGAAGGGACTAGCGGGAGGCGCCGGGGCTACAATGAGCAGTTCTTC
CATSREGTSGRRRGYNEQFF
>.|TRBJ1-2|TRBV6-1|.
TGTGCCAGCAGTTTAAACTATGGCTACACCTTC
CASSLNYGYTF
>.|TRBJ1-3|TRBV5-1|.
TGCGCCAGCAGCTCGGGTCCAAGCTCTGGAAACACCATATATTTT
CASSSGPSSGNTIYF
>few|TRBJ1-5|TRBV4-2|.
TGTGCCAGCAGCCAGACCTCGGGGAGCAATCAGCCCCAGCATTTT
CASSQTSGSNQPQHF
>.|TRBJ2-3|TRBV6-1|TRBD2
TGTGCCAGCACGCCAGCGGGGGGTCGAGATACGCAGTATTTT
CASTPAGGRDTQYF
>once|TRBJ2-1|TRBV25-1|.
TGTGCCAGCAGAAGCAGGGGGGAGGCCTACAATGAGCAGTTCTTC
CASRSRGEAYNEQFF
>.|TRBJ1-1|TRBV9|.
TGTGCCAGCAGCGTAACGGTGAACACTGAAGCTTTCTTT
CASSVTVNTEAFF
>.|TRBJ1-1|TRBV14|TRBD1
TGTGCCAGCAGCCTAGGGGGCCTGAACACTGAAGCTTTCTTT
CASSLGGLNTEAFF
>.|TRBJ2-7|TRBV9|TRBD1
TGTGCCAGCAGCGTCCGGGACAGGGACTCCTACGAGCAGTACTTC
CASSVRDRDSYEQYF
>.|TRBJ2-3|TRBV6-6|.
TGTGCCAGCAAACAGGACAGCACAGATACGCAGTATTTT
CASKQDSTDTQYF
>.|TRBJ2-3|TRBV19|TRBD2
TGTGCCAGTAGTATCATAGCGGGATCCACAGATACGCAGTATTTT
CASSIIAGSTDTQYF
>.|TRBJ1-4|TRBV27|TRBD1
TGTGCCAGCAGTTTTAGGCCCCGGACAGGGAGGATTGAAAAACTGTTTTTT
CASSFRPRTGRIEKLFF
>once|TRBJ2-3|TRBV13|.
TGTGCCAGCAGCTTAAGCGGAGGGGGCGCAACAGATACGCAGTATTTT
CASSLSGGGATDTQYF
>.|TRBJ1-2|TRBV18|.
TGTGCCAGCTCACGGGACACCAAGAACTATGGCTACACCTTC
CASSRDTKNYGYTF
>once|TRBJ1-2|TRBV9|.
TGTGCCAGCAGCCCAAGGCGGGAGGCGACCTATGGCTACACCTTC
CASSPRREATYGYTF
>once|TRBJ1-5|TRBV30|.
TGTGCCTGGAGTGTATTTACAGGAGGGAGCAATCAGCCCCAGCATTTT
CAWSVFTGGSNQPQHF
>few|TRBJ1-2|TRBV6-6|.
TGTGCCAGCAGCCCACGTGAGGCAAACTATGGCTACACCTTC
CASSPREANYGYTF
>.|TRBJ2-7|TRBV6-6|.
TGTGCCAGCAGTTACTCTACCGGGGGTAGCTCCTACGAGCAGTACTTC
CASSYSTGGSSYEQYF
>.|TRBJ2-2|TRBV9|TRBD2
TGTGCCAGCAGCCCCCCATCCGGCGGGGGGGCCACCGGGGAGCTGTTTTTT
CASSPPSGGGATGELFF
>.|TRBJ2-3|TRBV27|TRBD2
TGTGCCAGCAGTTTAAGTGCTAGCGGGAGGGGCGCAGATACGCAGTATTTT
CASSLSASGRGADTQYF
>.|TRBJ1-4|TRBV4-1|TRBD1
TGCGCCAGCAGCCAACGGGACAGTAATGAAAAACTGTTTTTT
CASSQRDSNEKLFF
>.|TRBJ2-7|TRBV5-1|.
TGCGCCAGCAGCTTGGTGGTGCTGACAGGTGACGAGCAGTACTTC
CASSLVVLTGDEQYF
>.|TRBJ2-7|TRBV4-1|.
TGCGCCAGCAGCCTGGAACCGACAGCGACCTACGAGCAGTACTTC
CASSLEPTATYEQYF
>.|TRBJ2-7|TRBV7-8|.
TGTGCCAGCAGCTTATGGGGGCTGTCCTACGAGCAGTACTTC
CASSLWGLSYEQYF
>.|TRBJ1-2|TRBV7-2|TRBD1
TGTGCCAGCAGCCCGACAGGGGACTATGGCTACACCTTC
CASSPTGDYGYTF
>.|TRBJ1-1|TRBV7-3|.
TGTGCCAGCAGCGCACATCCGAACACTGAAGCTTTCTTT
CASSAHPNTEAFF
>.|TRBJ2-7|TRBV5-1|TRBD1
TGCGCCAGCAGCTTGGGGACAGGGGCCACCTACGAGCAGTACTTC
CASSLGTGATYEQYF
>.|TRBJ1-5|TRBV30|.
TGTGCCTGGAGTGCACAGCTTCAAAATCAGCCCCAGCATTTT
CAWSAQLQNQPQHF
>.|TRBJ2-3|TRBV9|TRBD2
TGTGCCAGCAGCCCCCTGGGGGTAGCGGGGGTGGATACGCAGTATTTT
CASSPLGVAGVDTQYF
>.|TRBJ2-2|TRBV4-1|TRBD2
TGCGCCAGCAGTCAGGGGGGACTAGCGGGAGCTGGCACCGGGGAGCTGTTTTTT
CASSQGGLAGAGTGELFF
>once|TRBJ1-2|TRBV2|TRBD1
TGTGCCAGCAGTCACGGACAGGGCGCGTCTAACTATGGCTACACCTTC
CASSHGQGASNYGYTF
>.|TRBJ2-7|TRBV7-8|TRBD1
TGTGCCAGCAGCGCCACGGGACAGGGATACGAGCAGTACTTC
CASSATGQGYEQYF
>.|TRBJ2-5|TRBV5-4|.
TGTGCCAGCAGCCCACGGGGGGAGACCCAGTACTTC
CASSPRGETQYF
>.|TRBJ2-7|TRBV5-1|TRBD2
TGCGCCAGCAGCTCCCTGCCCAATAGCGGGGGGTCCCCGGGGCAGTACTTC
CASSSLPNSGGSPGQYF
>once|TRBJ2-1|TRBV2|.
TGTGCCAGCAGGCGAAGTCAGACTAGGGATTACAATGAGCAGTTCTTC
CASRRSQTRDYNEQFF
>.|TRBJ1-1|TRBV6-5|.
TGTGCCAGCAGTTACAGGCGGGACACTGAAGCTTTCTTT
CASSYRRDTEAFF
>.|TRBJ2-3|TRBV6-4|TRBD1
TGTGCCACAAAGCCGTCAGGGGGAGATACGCAGTATTTT
CATKPSGGDTQYF
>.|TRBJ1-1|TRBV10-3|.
TGTGCCATCAGTGCGGTGAATTTAGGAGATTCAAAAGCTTTCTTT
CAISAVNLGDSKAFF